This T cell receptor beta chain was identified during a study of blood T cell repertoires in COVID-19 (TCRdb year 2020). The study in broad terms: Collaborator samples came from the United States, Italy and Spain and covered acute and convalescent phases of COVID-19. Nearly every sample came with metadata listing a de-identified subject ID, COVID-19 status, age in years and sex. The repertoires were made available in a free public database intended to serve as a resource for research on the immune response to SARS-CoV-2. Where available, HLA class I and class II types were obtained from metadata supplied by the sample provider rather than from assay-based typing. Deeply sampled blood TCRbeta repertoires from subjects exposed to, actively infected with, or recovered from COVID-19 were included in the dataset. The material from the prospective study consisted of cDNA or gDNA derived from T cells, B-cell-depleted T cells, or PBMCs. The samples were drawn from two sources: the first 160 participants of the ongoing ImmuneRACE study, and fewer than 1,500 subjects contributed by 6 global collaborators.

CDR1 and CDR2, per the germline V gene, are SNHLY and FYNNEI. V is pruned by 2 bases and J by 4 bases, leaving 7 bases of the junction without a gene match. Reading from cysteine to phenylalanine, the CDR3 counts 17 amino acids. Left in the record is the CDR3 DNA by itself, 51 bases read in frame from the first base. As regards this clone: Its antigen remains unidentified. Base qualities are not recorded, but no much larger clone differs from it by a single base.

Collaborating institutions collected whole blood in K2EDTA tubes following their own protocols. For TCRbeta analysis, collaborators shipped samples in one of three forms: frozen whole blood, isolated PBMCs, or DNA extracted from either of those sample types. The paper as a whole reports these results and caveats: The amount of clinical and demographic metadata varied by source and participant and was provided uncurated.

TCRbeta CDR3 regions were amplified from genomic DNA using the immunoSEQ Assay, a bias-controlled multiplex PCR. As for how the authors treated the data: Within the assay, amplification of reference gene primers was used to estimate how many nucleated cells each sample contained. Sequence reads were collapsed and filtered to measure the absolute abundance of every unique TCRbeta CDR3 rearrangement. For each sample, productive Simpson clonality was calculated as the square root of Simpson's diversity index over productive rearrangements. In its TCRdb copy, this immuneACCESS table keeps in-frame sequences only and misses some clones. Where compared with another copy, unresolved V genes explain less than half of these, and the others have no known cause. V and J calls and clone size are as listed in that table; D and trimming were resolved from the DNA. The sample contains 200,000 or so clones, almost 85% of them found a single time. The ten largest clones take up approximately 6.9% of the sample.

Input material: peripheral blood. Recombination linked TRBV2 to TRBJ2-5; TRBD2 matches 13 bases in the middle. The source of this sequence is a human donor with acute or convalescent COVID-19. The donor label of this sample is uncertain. The sequenced DNA is TGTGCCAGCAGTGAAAGGGTGGGACTAGCGGGAATAGAGACCCAGTACTTC. Its coded protein is CASSERVGLAGIETQYF.